Described below is a single T cell receptor beta chain sequence and its context. Assay: immunoSEQ multiplex PCR; the TCRdb copy retains only in-frame clones and omits some. The sample consists of over 70,000 clones, 70% to 90% of them appearing once. This sample is part of a study of blood T cell repertoires in COVID-19. Study in general: The United States, Italy and Spain provided the acute and convalescent COVID-19 samples. The analysed material was cDNA or gDNA that came from T cells, B-cell-depleted T cells, or PBMCs.

Germline assignment: CDR1 SGHNT and CDR2 YENEEA. Between the trimmed V and J ends, which lost 4 bases and 3 bases, there was a span of 15 bases. This CDR3 region has 15 residues. Sequenced input: peripheral blood. The chain links TRBV11-3 to TRBJ2-5; D not certain. The receptor comes from a human donor in a cohort sampled during active COVID-19. As DNA, the CDR3 is TGTGCCAGCAGCTCCCCTGGCGAGCGAGAAGAGACCCAGTACTTC. Its protein product is CASSSPGEREETQYF.